The 8 T cell receptor beta chains below come from one sample, sequenced in a study of blood T cell repertoires in COVID-19. Clones were read by immunoSEQ multiplex PCR, and TCRdb kept only the in-frame ones, dropping some. The table includes fewer than 90,000 clones, 70% to 85% detected once. The sample consisted of peripheral blood. The receptors were gathered from a woman between 50 and 59 years old with acute or convalescent COVID-19.

The chain couples TRBV4-3 to TRBJ1-6; TRBD1 is a possible D gene (6 bases). With 1 base removed from V and 5 bases from J, the gap between germline ends came to 9 bases. The CDR3 has 15 residues. CDR1 is LGHNA and CDR2 is YSLEER in the germline V gene. This chain's CDR3 is CASSQVTGNNSPLHF. The CDR3 region has the DNA TGCGCCAGCAGCCAAGTAACAGGGAATAATTCACCCCTCCACTTT.

J is TRBJ1-1 and V is TRBV18; the D gene is possibly TRBD1 (6 bases). CDR3 length: 15 residues. Trimming cost V 1 base and J 4 bases, with 13 bases left between them. Germline loops: CDR1 KGHSH, CDR2 LQKENI. CDR3 amino acids: CASSPQAGASTEAFF. The CDR3 DNA follows: TGTGCCAGCTCACCACAAGCAGGGGCGAGCACTGAAGCTTTCTTT.

This chain joins TRBV19 and TRBJ1-1, with 8 bases lining up with TRBD1. Germline CDR1 is LNHDA and CDR2 is SQIVND (reference sequence). The CDR3 is 16 amino acids. J was trimmed by 6 bases and V by 4 bases; bases with no gene match: 13. This CDR3 reads CASSTLTGRGLAEAFF. CDR3 coding DNA: TGTGCCAGTAGTACCCTGACTGGCAGGGGGCTTGCTGAAGCTTTCTTT.

J is TRBJ1-2 and V is TRBV19; a weak D match, TRBD1 (6 bases). Germline V gene sequence: CDR1 LNHDA, CDR2 SQIVND (reference sequence). The ends were cut back, 5 bases at V and 1 base at J, with 14 bases in the middle. The length of the CDR3 is 15 residues. CDR3 sequence reads: CASSPRYRDNYGYTF. CDR3 in DNA: TGTGCCAGTAGTCCGCGCTACAGGGATAACTATGGCTACACCTTC.

The chain carries TRBV11-1 and TRBJ1-1; D gene uncertain. CDR3 length equals 15 residues. V shed 1 base and J shed 3 bases, with 12 bases lying between them. The germline CDR1 and CDR2 sequences are SGHAT and FQDESV (reference sequence). CDR3 loop: CASSLEGGRYTEAFF. The CDR3 DNA is TGTGCCAGCAGCTTAGAGGGAGGGAGATACACTGAAGCTTTCTTT.

V and J are TRBV5-5 and TRBJ2-2; D gene ambiguous. CDR1 SGHKS and CDR2 YYEKEE come from the germline V gene (reference sequence). V lost 3 bases, J lost 5 bases, and 8 bases lay in between. This CDR3 region has 13 residues. The CDR3 region has the DNA TGTGCCAGCAGCTCGAGCACTACCGGGGAGCTGTTTTTT. Its protein product is CASSSSTTGELFF.

The genes are TRBV29-1 and TRBJ2-5; perhaps TRBD1 as D (5 bases). V was pared by 7 bases and J by 7 bases, with 16 bases between. This CDR3 contains 12 residues. The germline gives CDR1 SQVTM, CDR2 ANQGSEA. The CDR3 DNA reads as TGCAGCGCCGAGGCAGGGCGAGTGACCCAGTACTTC. Amino acid sequence: CSAEAGRVTQYF.

This chain links TRBV29-1 with TRBJ2-7, with D possibly matching TRBD1 (6 bases). The CDR3 is 13 amino acids. Germline CDR1 and CDR2: SQVTM and ANQGSEA. The CDR3 nucleotides are TGCAGTTTCTGGGACACCCTCTCCTACGAGCAGTACTTC. Translating gives CSFWDTLSYEQYF.